These 19 T cell receptor beta chains were sequenced from one sample in a study of technical replicates of blood from a few donors. Profiling relied on immunoSEQ multiplex PCR, and the TCRdb table lists in-frame clones only, not all of them. This table has some 62,000 clones, around 87% appearing once. Sequencing used PBMCs. These receptors originate from a human donor in good health. Some clones in this sample may be carry-over from other donors' samples.

This clone has just a few counts. The rearrangement joins TRBV5-1 to TRBJ2-5; no clear D. This CDR3 spans 14 amino acids. The germline V and J ends were trimmed by 1 base and 1 base, with 8 bases remaining between them. Germline V gene sequence: CDR1 SGHRS, CDR2 YFSETQ. The CDR3 DNA sequence: TGCGCCAGCAGCTTGTTGACTGCCCAAGAGACCCAGTACTTC. Translated: CASSLLTAQETQYF.

The chain has TRBV9 and TRBJ2-2; 14 bases agree with TRBD2. Germline CDR1 SGDLS, CDR2 YYNGEE. The CDR3 sequence is 18 residues long. V lost 4 bases, J lost 2 bases, and 7 bases stayed unmatched. The CDR3: CASSLRLAGGTNTGELFF. The CDR3 region has the DNA TGTGCCAGCAGCTTGCGACTAGCGGGGGGGACTAACACCGGGGAGCTGTTTTTT.

The chain recombines TRBV5-6 with TRBJ2-1, with TRBD2 matching over 11 bases. Germline assignment: CDR1 SGHDT and CDR2 YYEEEE. With 4 bases clipped from V and 4 bases from J, the junction kept 4 bases outside the gene matches. There are 15 residues in the CDR3. The CDR3 loop reads CASSLLAGEYNEQFF. In nucleotides, the CDR3 is TGTGCCAGCAGCCTACTAGCGGGAGAGTACAATGAGCAGTTCTTC.

The chain is built from TRBV7-9 and TRBJ1-2, with D hard to call. The CDR3 consists of 13 residues. Germline V gene data show CDR1 as SEHNR and CDR2 as FQNEAQ (reference sequence). Trimming removed 4 bases from V and 7 bases from J, with 13 bases in between. This chain's CDR3 is CASSSTLAVGYTF. The CDR3 DNA reads as TGTGCCAGCAGCTCTACGCTGGCGGTTGGCTACACCTTC.

The rearrangement joins TRBV11-2 to TRBJ2-3, with 14 bases that match TRBD2. V lost 7 bases, J lost 6 bases, and 15 bases stayed unmatched. The CDR3 has 18 amino acids. Germline values: CDR1 SGHAT, CDR2 FQNNGV. CDR3 DNA sequence: TGTGCCAGCACCCCTCTCCAGGGACTAGCGGGAGATTGGGATACGCAGTATTTT. Its protein product is CASTPLQGLAGDWDTQYF.

V usage is TRBV9 and J usage is TRBJ2-2, with no clear D. The CDR3 length is 13 residues. With 4 bases removed from V and 6 bases from J, the gap between germline ends came to 10 bases. CDR1 and CDR2 from the germline V gene are SGDLS and YYNGEE. CDR3 region: CASSTRVAGELFF. The CDR3 DNA reads as TGTGCCAGCAGCACCCGCGTGGCCGGGGAGCTGTTTTTT.

The chain uses TRBV9 and TRBJ1-5; a weak D match, TRBD1 (5 bases). V was trimmed by 2 bases and J by 6 bases, leaving 12 bases between them. Per the germline V gene, CDR1 is SGDLS and CDR2 is YYNGEE. This CDR3 spans 14 amino acids. The CDR3: CASSVDSGGQPQHF. The DNA for the CDR3 is TGTGCCAGCAGCGTGGACTCCGGGGGTCAGCCCCAGCATTTT. The whole variable domain, filled in from reference TRBV9 and TRBJ1-5, reads DSGVTQTPKHLITATGQRVTLRCSPRSGDLSVYWYQQSLDQGLQFLIQYYNGEERAKGNILERFSAQQFPDLHSELNLSSLELGDSALYFCASSVDSGGQPQHFGDGTRLSIL.

This clone was detected only once. The chain recombines TRBV10-3 with TRBJ1-2; D gene uncertain. This CDR3 contains 13 residues. Germline CDR1 and CDR2: ENHRY and SYGVKD. V gave up 7 bases and J gave up 0 bases, with 9 bases separating them. CDR3 in DNA: TGTGCCATCAAGAAAGAGACTAACTATGGCTACACCTTC. As protein: CAIKKETNYGYTF.

The chain carries TRBV19 and TRBJ2-1; D gene ambiguous. The CDR3 runs 12 residues. Trimming pared 6 bases from V and 4 bases from J, leaving 7 bases between. Germline CDR1 and CDR2: LNHDA and SQIVND (reference sequence). The CDR3 region has the DNA TGTGCCAGTAGCAGAAATTACAATGAGCAGTTCTTC. Translation gives CASSRNYNEQFF.

This clone came up once. The rearrangement joins TRBV5-6 to TRBJ2-4; D gene uncertain. V gave up 4 bases and J gave up 3 bases, with 8 bases separating them. Germline V gene sequence: CDR1 SGHDT, CDR2 YYEEEE. The CDR3 loop spans 13 amino acids. CDR3 amino acids: CASSGSSKNIQYF. For the CDR3, the DNA is TGTGCCAGCAGCGGCTCAAGCAAAAACATTCAGTACTTC.

The chain links TRBV6-5 to TRBJ1-1; D is possibly TRBD1 (5 bases). V lost 2 bases to trimming and J lost 0 bases, with 10 bases between them. CDR1 and CDR2 from the germline V gene are MNHEY and SVGAGI. This CDR3 spans 15 amino acids. CDR3 region: CASSYGGHLNTEAFF. The CDR3 nucleotides are TGTGCCAGCAGTTACGGTGGACACTTGAACACTGAAGCTTTCTTT.

The V and J genes are TRBV29-1 and TRBJ2-3, with D perhaps TRBD2 (6 bases). The CDR3 contains 13 residues. Trimming took off 5 bases at V and 3 bases at J, with 12 bases between the two ends. Germline V gene lookup returns CDR1 SQVTM and CDR2 ANQGSEA. The chain's CDR3 is CSVNGGGTDTQYF. CDR3 in DNA: TGCAGCGTTAACGGGGGAGGTACAGATACGCAGTATTTT.

This clone was seen only a few times. The V call is TRBV7-9, the J call TRBJ2-1; D remains unclear. V was cut by 1 base and J by 5 bases, with 6 bases left in between. The CDR3 is 13 residues long. Germline CDR1 and CDR2: SEHNR and FQNEAQ (reference sequence). CDR3 loop: CASSLDFNNEQFF. CDR3 DNA: TGTGCCAGCAGCTTAGATTTTAACAATGAGCAGTTCTTC.

The J gene is TRBJ2-3, the V gene TRBV5-1, with unresolved D. Germline values: CDR1 SGHRS, CDR2 YFSETQ. Trimming shortened V by 0 bases and J by 4 bases, and 18 bases separated the two germline ends. The CDR3 sequence is 17 residues long. As DNA, the CDR3 is TGCGCCAGCAGCTTGGCCCCGGCTCAATCTCGGGCAGATACGCAGTATTTT. This codes for CASSLAPAQSRADTQYF.

CDR3 sequence: CASRTRGRPTDTQYF. The CDR3 DNA is TGTGCCAGCAGGACACGTGGTAGGCCCACAGATACGCAGTATTTT. The chain uses TRBV6-5 and TRBJ2-3; D call uncertain. This CDR3 comprises 15 residues. V lost 6 bases to trimming and J lost 2 bases, with 15 bases between them. The V gene's germline CDR1 is MNHEY and CDR2 SVGAGI.

This sequence joins TRBV4-3 and TRBJ2-1; 12 bases fit TRBD2. Unmatched junction bases numbered 7, after V lost 1 base and J lost 0 bases. The CDR3 sequence is 19 residues long. Germline-derived CDR1 and CDR2 are LGHNA and YSLEER. CDR3 coding DNA: TGCGCCAGCAGCCAAGGGCTAGCGGGGGGGCAGAGCTCCTACAATGAGCAGTTCTTC. Translated: CASSQGLAGGQSSYNEQFF.

The rearrangement uses TRBV29-1 and TRBJ2-5; 9 bases are a match to TRBD2. Per the germline V gene, CDR1 is SQVTM and CDR2 is ANQGSEA. V trimming: 4 bases; J trimming: 1 base; junction bases outside the gene matches: 1. This CDR3 spans 13 amino acids. The CDR3 DNA sequence: TGCAGCGTTGGACTAGCGGTCCAAGAGACCCAGTACTTC. It codes for CSVGLAVQETQYF. Full variable domain (outside the CDR3, taken from reference TRBV29-1 and TRBJ2-5): SAVISQKPSRDICQRGTSLTIQCQVDSQVTMMFWYRQQPGQSLTLIATANQGSEATYESGFVIDKFPISRPNLTFSTLTVSNMSPEDSSIYLCSVGLAVQETQYFGPGTRLLVL.

This rearrangement joins TRBV6-1 to TRBJ2-5; tentative D call: TRBD1 (5 bases). Trimming took 6 bases from V and 4 from J, leaving 15 bases between them. The CDR3 is made up of 14 amino acids. Germline values: CDR1 MNHNS, CDR2 SASEGT. The CDR3 sequence: CASSENRITETQYF. For the CDR3, the DNA is TGTGCCAGCAGCGAAAACAGGATTACAGAGACCCAGTACTTC.

Only one count was recorded for this clone. The V gene is TRBV7-8, the J gene TRBJ1-1, with 8 bases matching TRBD1. CDR3 length: 14 residues. J gave up 5 bases and V 5 bases, and 7 bases lay outside the gene matches. The germline V gene encodes CDR1 SGHVS and CDR2 FQNEAQ. CDR3 sequence reads: CASSDRTGWTEAFF. The CDR3 bases are TGTGCCAGCAGCGACCGGACAGGGTGGACTGAAGCTTTCTTT.